The 27 T cell receptor beta chains in this list originate from one sample, sequenced in a study of shared clonotypes between healthy human individuals. Produced via immunoSEQ multiplex PCR; TCRdb's table is partial and in-frame only. The sample includes under 650,000 clones, almost 97% of them seen just once. Sequenced material: naive CD4+ T cells sorted from blood. Subset: CD45RA+ positively selected. These receptors all stem from a woman in her 30s in good health.

This clone was observed a handful of times. This chain uses TRBV7-6 with TRBJ1-5; the D is unclear. Germline-derived CDR1 and CDR2 are SGHVS and FNYEAQ. Trimming cost V 2 bases and J 1 base, with 3 bases left between them. This CDR3 region has 13 residues. CDR3 coding DNA: TGTGCCAGCAGCTTAACCAGCAATCAGCCCCAGCATTTT. Protein: CASSLTSNQPQHF. Full variable domain (outside the CDR3, taken from reference TRBV7-6 and TRBJ1-5): GAGVSQSPRYKVTKRGQDVALRCDPISGHVSLYWYRQALGQGPEFLTYFNYEAQQDKSGLPNDRFSAERPEGSISTLTIQRTEQRDSAMYRCASSLTSNQPQHFGDGTRLSIL.

The chain combines TRBV19 with TRBJ2-1; D gene unclear. Germline V gives CDR1 LNHDA, CDR2 SQIVND (reference sequence). With 3 bases removed from V and 5 bases from J, the gap between germline ends came to 5 bases. The CDR3 extends over 12 amino acids. DNA for the CDR3: TGTGCCAGTAGTATCGACAACAATGAGCAGTTCTTC. It translates to CASSIDNNEQFF.

The V and J genes are TRBV29-1 and TRBJ2-7; 7 nucleotides align to TRBD2. V was clipped by 7 bases and J by 6 bases; unmatched bases: 12. Germline lookup yields CDR1 SQVTM and CDR2 ANQGSEA. CDR3 length equals 13 residues. The CDR3 sequence: CSALVVAGGEQYF. CDR3 sequence (DNA): TGCAGCGCCTTGGTGGTAGCGGGTGGCGAGCAGTACTTC.

This clone appeared once. The chain links TRBV4-1 to TRBJ1-1; D is uncertain. V was cut by 1 base and J by 11 bases, with 11 bases left in between. The CDR3 has 12 amino acids. The germline V gene encodes CDR1 MGHRA and CDR2 YSYEKL. Written as DNA, the CDR3 is TGCGCCAGCAGCCAAGGGACCTCCGGGGCTTTCTTT. Its translation: CASSQGTSGAFF.

The genes are TRBV11-2 and TRBJ1-3, with 7 nucleotides matching TRBD1. After removal of 5 bases from V and 8 bases from J, the junction contained 9 bases not matched to a gene. Germline V gives CDR1 SGHAT, CDR2 FQNNGV. The CDR3 extends over 14 amino acids. The CDR3 here is CASSQNDREHTIYF. The DNA of the CDR3 is TGTGCCAGCAGCCAAAACGACAGGGAGCACACCATATATTTT.

This sequence joins TRBV7-9 and TRBJ1-2, with 7 bases fitting TRBD1. The CDR3 loop spans 13 amino acids. With 5 bases clipped from V and 7 bases from J, the junction kept 7 bases outside the gene matches. The germline V gene encodes CDR1 SEHNR and CDR2 FQNEAQ (reference sequence). DNA for the CDR3: TGTGCCAGCAGCCCGACAGGGCCGGTTGGCTACACCTTC. Encoded protein: CASSPTGPVGYTF.

V gene TRBV7-8 combines with J gene TRBJ1-2, with 7 bases matching TRBD1. J was trimmed by 8 bases and V by 5 bases; bases with no gene match: 8. The germline CDR1 and CDR2 sequences are SGHVS and FQNEAQ. There are 13 residues in the CDR3. The CDR3 here is CASSKQGYDGYTF. Written as DNA, the CDR3 is TGTGCCAGCAGCAAACAGGGGTATGACGGCTACACCTTC.

The CDR3 DNA is TGTGCCAGCCCTAACAGGGATCTACGGAATGAGCAGTTCTTC. Translating gives CASPNRDLRNEQFF. The rearrangement links TRBV25-1 to TRBJ2-1, with D tentatively TRBD1 (6 bases). Trimming took off 8 bases at V and 7 bases at J, with 18 bases between the two ends. The CDR3 totals 14 residues. CDR1 and CDR2 (germline): MGHDK, SYGVNS. The whole variable domain, filled in from reference TRBV25-1 and TRBJ2-1, reads EADIYQTPRYLVIGTGKKITLECSQTMGHDKMYWYQQDPGMELHLIHYSYGVNSTEKGDLSSESTVSRIRTEHFPLTLESARPSHTSQYLCASPNRDLRNEQFFGPGTRLTVL.

The chain uses TRBV2 and TRBJ1-5; D is ambiguous. Germline V CDR1 and CDR2: SNHLY, FYNNEI. Trimming pared 3 bases from V and 4 bases from J, leaving 10 bases between. The CDR3 has 14 amino acids. CDR3 bases: TGTGCCAGCAGTGAGGGGATACCTAATCAGCCCCAGCATTTT. The encoded protein is CASSEGIPNQPQHF.

This clone was found once. The sample has other DNA sequences that encode this CDR3 too. The chain joins TRBV18 to TRBJ1-1, with D possibly TRBD1 on 5 matching bases. The V and J ends lost 0 bases and 3 bases respectively, with 5 bases between them. The CDR3 runs 13 residues. Germline CDR1 KGHSH, CDR2 LQKENI. CDR3 bases: TGTGCCAGCTCACCACCAGGGGACACTGAAGCTTTCTTT. It is translated as CASSPPGDTEAFF. Variable domain in full (rest from reference TRBV18 and TRBJ1-1): NAGVMQNPRHLVRRRGQEARLRCSPMKGHSHVYWYRQLPEEGLKFMVYLQKENIIDESGMPKERFSAEFPKEGPSILRIQQVVRGDSAAYFCASSPPGDTEAFFGQGTRLTVV.

The gene calls are TRBV6-5 and TRBJ1-4; D is perhaps TRBD1 (6 bases). CDR1 is MNHEY and CDR2 is SVGAGI in the germline V gene. This CDR3 has 13 amino acids. The V and J ends lost 6 bases and 8 bases respectively, with 13 bases between them. The CDR3 sequence: CASSAPGVEKLFF. The CDR3 bases are TGTGCCAGCAGCGCTCCAGGGGTAGAAAAACTGTTTTTT.

The chain joins TRBV5-1 to TRBJ2-6, with D uncertain. This CDR3 is 16 amino acids long. V was clipped by 0 bases and J by 1 base, with 8 bases between them. Germline loops: CDR1 SGHRS, CDR2 YFSETQ. Here the CDR3 reads CASSLVGTSGANVLTF. CDR3 bases: TGCGCCAGCAGCTTGGTCGGAACTTCTGGGGCCAACGTCCTGACTTTC.

CDR3 amino acids: CASSLIPAATYNEQFF. The CDR3, as DNA: TGCGCCAGCAGCCTAATCCCAGCGGCGACCTACAATGAGCAGTTCTTC. The chain uses TRBV5-1 and TRBJ2-1, with a weak D call TRBD2 (5 bases). CDR1 SGHRS and CDR2 YFSETQ come from the germline V gene. This CDR3 region has 16 residues. V was pared by 4 bases and J by 2 bases, with 16 bases between.

The chain uses TRBV19 and TRBJ2-5; 12 nucleotides line up with TRBD2. Germline V gene data show CDR1 as LNHDA and CDR2 as SQIVND (reference sequence). The trim removed 4 bases at V and 5 bases at J, leaving 2 bases unmatched. The CDR3 is 14 residues long. In nucleotides, the CDR3 is TGTGCCAGTAGTAGGACTAGCGGGGCGGAGACCCAGTACTTC. Its translation is CASSRTSGAETQYF.

The rearrangement uses TRBV28 and TRBJ2-2; the D is unclear. Germline V gene lookup returns CDR1 MDHEN and CDR2 SYDVKM. The CDR3 totals 14 residues. Trimming took 6 bases from V and 5 from J, leaving 13 bases between them. The CDR3 nucleotides read TGTGCCAGCAGCACAGCGTCAGGTACCGGGGAGCTGTTTTTT. Its protein product is CASSTASGTGELFF.

The rearrangement joins TRBV18 to TRBJ1-4; tentative D call: TRBD1 (5 bases). The germline V and J ends were trimmed by 2 bases and 7 bases, with 17 bases remaining between them. The germline V gene has CDR1 KGHSH and CDR2 LQKENI. The CDR3 is 16 amino acids. CDR3 coding DNA: TGTGCCAGCTCACCATACGGCCGGGACGGAGGTGAAAAACTGTTTTTT. Translating gives CASSPYGRDGGEKLFF.

V is TRBV4-1 and J is TRBJ2-7; D perhaps matches TRBD1 (5 bases). This CDR3 spans 15 amino acids. Germline V gene sequence: CDR1 MGHRA, CDR2 YSYEKL. V gave up 6 bases and J gave up 0 bases, with 15 bases separating them. CDR3 protein: CASRHSDTSSYEQYF. CDR3 coding DNA: TGCGCCAGCAGACACTCGGACACGAGCTCCTACGAGCAGTACTTC.

V is TRBV6-5 and J is TRBJ1-3; no reliable D call. Germline V gene data show CDR1 as MNHEY and CDR2 as SVGAGI. The CDR3 contains 13 residues. Trimming removed 0 bases from V and 4 bases from J, with 4 bases in between. Here the CDR3 DNA reads TGTGCCAGCAGTTACTCCGGGGGAAACACCATATATTTT. This encodes CASSYSGGNTIYF.

CDR3 in amino acids: CASSLLGPRGNIQYF. DNA of the CDR3: TGTGCCAGCAGTCTATTGGGGCCTAGGGGAAACATTCAGTACTTC. The chain joins TRBV28 to TRBJ2-4, with D perhaps TRBD1 (5 bases). This CDR3 has 15 residues. The V end lost 5 bases, the J end lost 6 bases, and 17 bases lay between the germline ends. Germline CDR1 and CDR2: MDHEN and SYDVKM.

This clone has only one observation. CDR3 amino acids: CASVRLAGEFNTGELFF. CDR3 bases: TGTGCCAGCGTACGACTAGCGGGAGAATTTAACACCGGGGAGCTGTTTTTT. The chain couples TRBV7-8 to TRBJ2-2, with TRBD2 matching over 12 bases. The V segment lost 8 bases and the J segment 2 bases; nucleotides outside the gene matches: 9. This CDR3 has 17 amino acids. Germline V gene data show CDR1 as SGHVS and CDR2 as FQNEAQ.

In DNA form, the CDR3 reads TGTGCCAGCACCCTCATGATTGGGAGTGGCTACACCTTC. Its protein product is CASTLMIGSGYTF. The V gene is TRBV28, the J gene TRBJ1-2, with D uncertain. The germline CDR1 and CDR2 sequences are MDHEN and SYDVKM. With 7 bases removed from V and 7 bases from J, the gap between germline ends came to 16 bases. The CDR3 runs 13 residues.

As regards this clone: One junction end does not reproduce the germline sequence, and a read error may be involved. The gene calls are TRBV28 and TRBJ1-5; no clear D. CDR3 length equals 16 residues. Germline V gene lookup returns CDR1 MDHEN and CDR2 SYDVKM. Written as DNA, the CDR3 is TGTGTCAGCAGTTTTTCACATTCGGGCCGAAATCAGCCCCAGCATTTT. Translating it yields CVSSFSHSGRNQPQHF.

This clone was counted once. The V and J genes are TRBV15 and TRBJ2-3; D unclear. The CDR3 runs to 15 residues. Germline V CDR1 and CDR2: LNHNV, YYDKDF (reference sequence). The germline V and J ends were trimmed by 0 bases and 1 base, with 8 bases remaining between them. This CDR3 reads CATSRDYSGTDTQYF. For the CDR3, the DNA is TGTGCCACCAGCAGAGATTATTCAGGCACAGATACGCAGTATTTT.

This sequence joins TRBV5-8 and TRBJ1-1; a possible D gene is TRBD1 (5 bases). This CDR3 is built from 14 residues. Trimming cost V 4 bases and J 5 bases, with 15 bases left between them. Germline CDR1 is SGHTS and CDR2 is YDEGEE. CDR3 sequence reads: CASSKFPQGTEAFF. DNA for the CDR3: TGTGCCAGCAGCAAGTTCCCTCAGGGAACTGAAGCTTTCTTT. Full variable domain (missing parts from reference TRBV5-8 and TRBJ1-1): EAGVTQSPTHLIKTRGQQATLRCSPISGHTSVYWYQQALGLGLQFLLWYDEGEERNRGNFPPRFSGRQFPNYSSELNVNALELEDSALYLCASSKFPQGTEAFFGQGTRLTVV.

The chain joins TRBV11-2 to TRBJ2-5; 7 bases align to TRBD1. V gave up 5 bases and J gave up 5 bases; unmatched junction bases: 11. Germline-derived CDR1 and CDR2 are SGHAT and FQNNGV. CDR3 length: 15 amino acids. CDR3 region: CASSHTTGVSETQYF. CDR3 nucleotides: TGTGCCAGCAGCCATACTACAGGGGTGTCGGAGACCCAGTACTTC. Supplemented by reference TRBV11-2 and TRBJ2-5, the full variable domain reads EAGVAQSPRYKIIEKRQSVAFWCNPISGHATLYWYQQILGQGPKLLIQFQNNGVVDDSQLPKDRFSAERLKGVDSTLKIQPAKLEDSAVYLCASSHTTGVSETQYFGPGTRLLVL.

The sample holds one count of this clone. This chain uses TRBV15 with TRBJ2-7; D is undetermined. This CDR3 has 15 residues. Between the trimmed V and J ends, which lost 2 bases and 4 bases, there was a span of 15 bases. The germline V gene has CDR1 LNHNV and CDR2 YYDKDF (reference sequence). The CDR3 here is CATSRSRGREYEQYF. In DNA form, the CDR3 reads TGTGCCACCAGCAGATCCCGAGGTAGGGAATACGAGCAGTACTTC. Filled out from reference TRBV15 and TRBJ2-7, the complete variable domain reads DAMVIQNPRYQVTQFGKPVTLSCSQTLNHNVMYWYQQKSSQAPKLLFHYYDKDFNNEADTPDNFQSRRPNTSFCFLDIRSPGLGDTAMYLCATSRSRGREYEQYFGPGTRLTVT.

The rearrangement uses TRBV7-2 and TRBJ2-5, with a possible D match to TRBD2 (5 bases). The DNA end favors TRBJ2-7, so the J call may be wrong. The CDR3 is 15 amino acids. Per the germline V gene, CDR1 is SGHTA and CDR2 is FQGNSA. The CDR3 reads CASSLGAGVSYEQYF. CDR3 coding DNA: TGTGCCAGCAGCTTAGGGGCGGGTGTCTCCTACGAGCAGTACTTC.